Shown below are 24 T cell receptor beta chains from a single sample sequenced in a study of shared clonotypes between healthy human individuals. Some clones are missing from TCRdb's copy, which holds only in-frame ones; the method was immunoSEQ multiplex PCR. The sample includes 1,400,000 or so clones, just under 99% of them seen just once. The sample taken for sequencing was naive CD4+ T cells sorted from blood. Subset meaning: CD45RA+ positively selected. Receptors were obtained from a man younger than 45 in good health.

The CDR3 nucleotides are TGTGCCAGCAGCGCCTCCTACGAGCAGTACTTC. It is translated as CASSASYEQYF. The chain is built from TRBV27 and TRBJ2-7; the D is unclear. Germline V gene sequence: CDR1 MNHEY, CDR2 SMNVEV (reference sequence). With 6 bases removed from V and 0 bases from J, the gap between germline ends came to 3 bases. The CDR3 loop spans 11 amino acids.

V is TRBV11-2 and J is TRBJ1-1, with unresolved D. The V and J ends lost 5 bases and 1 base respectively, with 8 bases between them. This CDR3 comprises 13 residues. The V gene's germline CDR1 is SGHAT and CDR2 FQNNGV. The CDR3 sequence is CASSPQANTEAFF. The CDR3 DNA reads as TGTGCCAGCAGCCCCCAGGCGAACACTGAAGCTTTCTTT.

About this clone itself: The sample carries other DNA sequences with the same CDR3. This rearrangement joins TRBV5-8 to TRBJ1-1, with 7 nucleotides matching TRBD1. This CDR3 region has 14 residues. In germline, CDR1 is SGHTS, CDR2 YDEGEE. V dropped 0 bases and J dropped 2; count of bases not matched to a gene: 1. DNA for the CDR3: TGTGCCAGCAGCTTGGGGACAGGAAACACTGAAGCTTTCTTT. Its protein is CASSLGTGNTEAFF.

The gene calls are TRBV7-6 and TRBJ2-7; no definite D call. The CDR3 has 15 amino acids. The V gene's germline CDR1 is SGHVS and CDR2 FNYEAQ. Trimming stripped 4 bases from V and 0 bases from J, with 13 bases between. CDR3 nucleotide sequence: TGTGCCAGCAGCTCCCGGAGTGGGCCCTCCTACGAGCAGTACTTC. This sequence encodes CASSSRSGPSYEQYF.

The V gene is TRBV2, the J gene TRBJ2-7, with D possibly matching TRBD1 (6 bases). The V end was cut by 6 bases, the J end by 2 bases, with 14 bases between. This CDR3 has 14 amino acids. Germline-derived CDR1 and CDR2 are SNHLY and FYNNEI. CDR3 bases: TGTGCCAGCAGCCGCATCAGGGGTCCCTACGAGCAGTACTTC. This translates into CASSRIRGPYEQYF.

The chain carries TRBV4-1 and TRBJ1-5; 7 bases are shared with TRBD1. Unmatched junction bases numbered 5, after V lost 7 bases and J lost 2 bases. The CDR3 extends over 14 amino acids. In germline, CDR1 is MGHRA, CDR2 YSYEKL. For the CDR3, the DNA is TGCGCCAGCAACCGGGACAGCGGCAATCAGCCCCAGCATTTT. Protein sequence: CASNRDSGNQPQHF.

CDR3: CSVEFGGQLEQYF. CDR3 sequence (DNA): TGCAGCGTTGAATTTGGGGGGCAGCTCGAGCAGTACTTC. The rearrangement links TRBV29-1 to TRBJ2-7, with D perhaps TRBD1 or TRBD2 (6 bases each). Per the germline V gene, CDR1 is SQVTM and CDR2 is ANQGSEA. With 2 bases removed from V and 6 bases from J, the gap between germline ends came to 14 bases. The CDR3 is made up of 13 amino acids.

The chain links TRBV2 to TRBJ2-1, with D perhaps matching TRBD2 (5 bases). This CDR3 is built from 13 residues. V lost 6 bases to trimming and J lost 6 bases, with 12 bases between them. Germline lookup yields CDR1 SNHLY and CDR2 FYNNEI. CDR3 amino acids: CASRLGGVNEQFF. The CDR3 DNA reads TGTGCCAGCAGACTAGGAGGAGTCAATGAGCAGTTCTTC.

The chain joins TRBV5-1 to TRBJ2-7; TRBD2 aligns across 7 bases. With 0 bases clipped from V and 0 bases from J, the junction kept 12 bases outside the gene matches. The CDR3 length is 18 residues. CDR1 is SGHRS and CDR2 is YFSETQ in the germline V gene. The CDR3 reads CASSLGASGPGSSYEQYF. The DNA for the CDR3 is TGCGCCAGCAGCTTGGGGGCTAGCGGTCCCGGAAGCTCCTACGAGCAGTACTTC.

The V call is TRBV11-3, the J call TRBJ1-5; D remains ambiguous. Germline CDR1 is SGHNT and CDR2 is YENEEA. This CDR3 comprises 13 residues. The V gene lost 2 bases and the J gene lost 9 bases, with 11 bases spanning the gap. This CDR3 is CASSLIRLMPQHF. Written as DNA, the CDR3 is TGTGCCAGCAGCTTAATTCGTCTCATGCCCCAGCATTTT.

The chain links TRBV29-1 to TRBJ2-1; 13 bases align to TRBD2. This CDR3 is 16 amino acids long. V gave up 0 bases and J gave up 6 bases; unmatched junction bases: 5. Per the germline V gene, CDR1 is SQVTM and CDR2 is ANQGSEA. CDR3 loop: CSVEDPGTSGINEQFF. In DNA form, the CDR3 reads TGCAGCGTTGAAGATCCCGGGACTAGCGGGATCAATGAGCAGTTCTTC.

Comment on this clone: This sample includes further DNA sequences coding for the same CDR3. The chain carries TRBV7-6 and TRBJ2-5, with no clear D. The CDR3 has 11 amino acids. In germline, CDR1 is SGHVS, CDR2 FNYEAQ. V was clipped by 5 bases and J by 4 bases, with 5 bases between them. The CDR3 DNA sequence: TGTGCCAGCAGCCTTCTAGAGACCCAGTACTTC. The encoded protein is CASSLLETQYF.

The chain recombines TRBV15 with TRBJ2-3; TRBD2 agrees at 9 bases. The CDR3 spans 16 residues. Germline V gene sequence: CDR1 LNHNV, CDR2 YYDKDF (reference sequence). V lost 0 bases, J lost 7 bases, and 8 bases stayed unmatched. CDR3 protein: CATSRDSGGGANTQYF. In nucleotides, the CDR3 is TGTGCCACCAGCAGAGATAGCGGGGGAGGCGCCAATACGCAGTATTTT.

The chain joins TRBV18 to TRBJ2-7; unclear D gene. Trimming shortened V by 2 bases and J by 2 bases, and 7 bases separated the two germline ends. This CDR3 has 13 amino acids. Per the germline V gene, CDR1 is KGHSH and CDR2 is LQKENI. The CDR3 bases are TGTGCCAGCTCACCAGCAGTAACCTACGAGCAGTACTTC. Protein product: CASSPAVTYEQYF.

This clone showed up just once. The J gene is TRBJ1-5, the V gene TRBV27; 9 bases match TRBD1. Germline trimming cut 6 bases from V and 4 bases from J; bases unmatched to any gene: 7. Germline CDR1 MNHEY, CDR2 SMNVEV (reference sequence). The CDR3 has 15 amino acids. Here the CDR3 DNA reads TGTGCCAGCAGGGGAAGACAGGGGGATAATCAGCCCCAGCATTTT. This translates into CASRGRQGDNQPQHF.

This sequence joins TRBV27 and TRBJ2-3, with 7 bases identical to TRBD1. V lost 7 bases and J lost 2; bases outside the gene matches: 9. Looked up from germline, CDR1 is MNHEY and CDR2 is SMNVEV (reference sequence). This CDR3 comprises 15 residues. The CDR3 nucleotides read TGTGCCAGCAAACAACAGGGGCGGGCCACAGATACGCAGTATTTT. This codes for CASKQQGRATDTQYF.

The V and J genes are TRBV7-2 and TRBJ2-5; D is unresolved. CDR1 and CDR2 (germline): SGHTA, FQGNSA. Trimming pared 1 base from V and 5 bases from J, leaving 8 bases between. CDR3 size: 13 residues. The CDR3 loop reads CASSLERWETQYF. CDR3 in DNA: TGTGCCAGCAGCTTAGAACGGTGGGAGACCCAGTACTTC.

V and J are TRBV28 and TRBJ1-4, with D perhaps TRBD1 (5 bases). The CDR3 has 12 amino acids. Germline CDR1 reads MDHEN; CDR2 reads SYDVKM. The V and J ends lost 8 bases and 5 bases respectively, with 9 bases between them. CDR3 residues: CASRQTNEKLFF. DNA of the CDR3: TGTGCCAGCCGACAGACGAATGAAAAACTGTTTTTT. The full variable domain, rest sourced from reference TRBV28 and TRBJ1-4, is DVKVTQSSRYLVKRTGEKVFLECVQDMDHENMFWYRQDPGLGLRLIYFSYDVKMKEKGDIPEGYSVSREKKERFSLILESASTNQTSMYLCASRQTNEKLFFGSGTQLSVL.

V is TRBV5-6 and J is TRBJ1-1; 7 nucleotides line up with TRBD1. Trimming cost V 1 base and J 1 base; bases outside gene matches: 1. CDR3 length: 14 residues. The V gene's germline CDR1 is SGHDT and CDR2 YYEEEE. CDR3 protein: CASSLTGENTEAFF. In DNA form, the CDR3 reads TGTGCCAGCAGCTTGACAGGGGAGAACACTGAAGCTTTCTTT.

This clone came up once. The chain recombines TRBV7-9 with TRBJ1-2; TRBD1 might be the D (6 bases). Germline V lookup: CDR1 SEHNR, CDR2 FQNEAQ (reference sequence). Trimming took 5 bases from V and 6 from J, leaving 10 bases between them. This CDR3 spans 12 amino acids. CDR3 amino acids: CASSVQGDGYTF. In DNA form, the CDR3 reads TGTGCCAGCAGCGTACAGGGAGATGGCTACACCTTC.

This chain links TRBV5-4 with TRBJ2-7; D uncertain. Per the germline V gene, CDR1 is SGHNT and CDR2 is YYREEE (reference sequence). With 0 bases removed from V and 0 bases from J, the gap between germline ends came to 13 bases. The length of the CDR3 is 16 residues. This chain's CDR3 is CASSLVAGRSSYEQYF. In nucleotides, the CDR3 is TGTGCCAGCAGCTTGGTTGCAGGTCGGAGCTCCTACGAGCAGTACTTC. The entire variable domain, with the rest obtained from reference TRBV5-4 and TRBJ2-7, is as follows: ETGVTQSPTHLIKTRGQQVTLRCSSQSGHNTVSWYQQALGQGPQFIFQYYREEENGRGNFPPRFSGLQFPNYSSELNVNALELDDSALYLCASSLVAGRSSYEQYFGPGTRLTVT.

The chain links TRBV5-6 to TRBJ2-7; D might be TRBD2 (6 bases). Trimming removed 5 bases from V and 3 bases from J, with 15 bases in between. Germline loops: CDR1 SGHDT, CDR2 YYEEEE. The CDR3 runs 14 residues. CDR3 sequence reads: CASSGGGPGYEQYF. The CDR3 DNA reads as TGTGCCAGCAGTGGGGGAGGTCCAGGCTACGAGCAGTACTTC.

The chain carries TRBV4-1 and TRBJ2-4; 7 bases match TRBD1. The J segment lost 1 base and the V segment lost 4 bases, leaving 13 bases of the junction unmatched. The CDR3 length is 18 residues. CDR1 is MGHRA, CDR2 YSYEKL, per germline. CDR3 coding DNA: TGCGCCAGCAGCCTGGGGACAGCCGTGGGGGTCGCCAAAAACATTCAGTACTTC. Protein sequence: CASSLGTAVGVAKNIQYF.

This clone appeared once. This chain uses TRBV7-9 with TRBJ1-2; the D gene is possibly TRBD1 (5 bases). This CDR3 is 13 amino acids long. Trimming left V 6 bases short and J 6 bases short, with 14 bases between. Germline V lookup: CDR1 SEHNR, CDR2 FQNEAQ (reference sequence). CDR3 amino acids: CASRRQSSDGYTF. As DNA, the CDR3 is TGTGCCAGCAGGCGACAGTCCAGCGATGGCTACACCTTC.